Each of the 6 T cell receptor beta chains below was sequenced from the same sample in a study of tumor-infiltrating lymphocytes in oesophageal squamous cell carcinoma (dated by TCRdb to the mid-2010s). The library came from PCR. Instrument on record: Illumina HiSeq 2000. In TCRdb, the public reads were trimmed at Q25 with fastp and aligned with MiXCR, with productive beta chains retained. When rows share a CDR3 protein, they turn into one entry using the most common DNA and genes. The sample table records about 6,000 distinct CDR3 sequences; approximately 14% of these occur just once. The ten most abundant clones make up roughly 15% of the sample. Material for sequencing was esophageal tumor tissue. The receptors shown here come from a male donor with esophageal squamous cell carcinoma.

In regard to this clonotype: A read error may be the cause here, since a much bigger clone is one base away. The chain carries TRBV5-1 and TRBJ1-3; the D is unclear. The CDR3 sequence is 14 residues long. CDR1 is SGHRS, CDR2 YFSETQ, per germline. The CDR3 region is CAGSFSEAGNTIYF. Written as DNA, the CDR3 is TGCGCCGGCAGCTTCTCCGAGGCGGGAAACACCATATATTTT. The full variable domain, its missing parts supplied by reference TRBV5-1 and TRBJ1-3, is KAGVTQTPRYLIKTRGQQVTLSCSPISGHRSVSWYQQTPGQGLQFLFEYFSETQRNKGNFPGRFSGRQFSNSRSEMNVSTLELGDSALYLCAGSFSEAGNTIYFGEGSWLTVV.

The CDR3 sequence is CASSQDWAYHTQYF. The CDR3 region has the DNA TGTGCCAGCAGCCAAGATTGGGCCTACCATACGCAGTATTTT. The rearrangement joins TRBV3-1 to TRBJ2-3, with D uncertain. Germline V CDR1 and CDR2: LGHDT, YNNKEL (reference sequence). Trimming left V 0 bases short and J 7 bases short, with 11 bases between. CDR3 size: 14 residues.

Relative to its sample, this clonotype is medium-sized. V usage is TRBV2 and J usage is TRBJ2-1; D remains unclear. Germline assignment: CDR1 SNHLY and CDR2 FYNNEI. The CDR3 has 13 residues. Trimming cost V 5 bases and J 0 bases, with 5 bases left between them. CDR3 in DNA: TGTGCCAGCAGTCGTTACTCCTACAATGAGCAGTTCTTC. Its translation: CASSRYSYNEQFF. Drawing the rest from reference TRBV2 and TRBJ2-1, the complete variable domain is EPEVTQTPSHQVTQMGQEVILRCVPISNHLYFYWYRQILGQKVEFLVSFYNNEISEKSEIFDDQFSVERPDGSNFTLKIRSTKLEDSAMYFCASSRYSYNEQFFGPGTRLTVL.

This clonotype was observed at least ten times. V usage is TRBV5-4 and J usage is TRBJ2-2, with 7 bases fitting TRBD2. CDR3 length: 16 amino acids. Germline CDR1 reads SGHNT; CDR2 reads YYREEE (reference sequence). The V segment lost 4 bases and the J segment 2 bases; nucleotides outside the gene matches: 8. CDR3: CASSPNSGLNTGELFF. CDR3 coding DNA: TGTGCCAGCAGCCCCAATAGCGGGCTCAACACCGGGGAGCTGTTTTTT.

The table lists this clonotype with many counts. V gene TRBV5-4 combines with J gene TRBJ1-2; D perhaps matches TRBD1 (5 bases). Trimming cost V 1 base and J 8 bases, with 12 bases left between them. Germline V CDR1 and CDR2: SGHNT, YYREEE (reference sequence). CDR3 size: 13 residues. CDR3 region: CASSLTRVLGYTF. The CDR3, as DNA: TGTGCCAGCAGCTTGACCAGGGTTTTAGGCTACACCTTC.

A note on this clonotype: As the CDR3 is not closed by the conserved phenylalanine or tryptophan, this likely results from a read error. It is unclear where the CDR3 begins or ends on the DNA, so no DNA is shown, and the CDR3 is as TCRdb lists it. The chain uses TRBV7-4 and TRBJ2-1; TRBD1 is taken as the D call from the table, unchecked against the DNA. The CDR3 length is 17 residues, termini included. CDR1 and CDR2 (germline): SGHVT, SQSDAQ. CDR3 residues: CASSQIGTGNSPLHFGN.